Presented here are 5 T cell receptor beta chains from one specimen sequenced in a study of early T cells in non-severe SARS-CoV-2 infection. TCRdb passed the 5' RACE reads through MiXCR, listing each CDR3 protein once. The sample has roughly 25,000 distinct CDR3 sequences; about 4.4% are singletons. The sample comprised whole blood. These receptors came from an adult who was a healthcare worker with PCR-confirmed SARS-CoV-2 infection or an uninfected control (not recorded which).

This clonotype was seen many times. This chain uses TRBV12-3 or TRBV12-4 with TRBJ1-3; the D is unclear. This CDR3 contains 16 residues. Trimming pared 6 bases from V and 3 bases from J, leaving 18 bases between. CDR3 region: CASSRRTARGGNTIYF. The DNA for the CDR3 is TGTGCCAGCAGCCGTCGGACCGCCCGGGGTGGAAACACCATATATTTT.

This clonotype was counted ten times or more. The V and J genes are TRBV19 and TRBJ1-5; TRBD1 matches at 8 bases. CDR1 and CDR2 from the germline V gene are LNHDA and SQIVND (reference sequence). This CDR3 comprises 15 residues. After removal of 8 bases from V and 1 base from J, the junction contained 7 bases not matched to a gene. CDR3 in amino acids: CASETGAGSNQPQHF. The CDR3 DNA sequence: TGTGCCAGTGAGACAGGGGCTGGCAGCAATCAGCCCCAGCATTTT. The whole variable domain, remainder taken from reference TRBV19 and TRBJ1-5, is DGGITQSPKYLFRKEGQNVTLSCEQNLNHDAMYWYRQDPGQGLRLIYYSQIVNDFQKGDIAEGYSVSREKKESFPLTVTSAQKNPTAFYLCASETGAGSNQPQHFGDGTRLSIL.

The table lists this clonotype with many counts. The J gene is TRBJ1-2, the V gene TRBV3-1, with 7 bases that match TRBD1. V shed 4 bases and J 8 bases; nucleotides not matched to a gene: 10. From germline, CDR1 is LGHDT and CDR2 YNNKEL (reference sequence). The CDR3 is 14 amino acids. The CDR3 sequence is CASSRGQRAGGYTF. The CDR3 coding sequence is TGTGCCAGCAGCCGGGGACAGAGGGCGGGCGGCTACACCTTC.

This clonotype came up many times. The chain couples TRBV12-3 or TRBV12-4 to TRBJ2-3; no clear D gene. There are 11 residues in the CDR3. Trimming removed 5 bases at V and 13 bases at J, with 13 bases between. In nucleotides, the CDR3 is TGTGCCAGCAGTCCGGGCCTTCCGGAGTATTTT. Translated, it gives CASSPGLPEYF.

This clonotype was seen ten or more times. The chain has TRBV29-1 and TRBJ2-1, with D perhaps matching TRBD2 (7 bases). Germline-derived CDR1 and CDR2 are SQVTM and ANQGSEA. The CDR3 loop spans 15 amino acids. V lost 8 bases and J 2 bases, leaving 19 bases between the germline ends. CDR3: CSYKGGTETYNEQFF. CDR3 coding DNA: TGCAGCTACAAGGGGGGGACGGAGACCTACAATGAGCAGTTCTTC.